This entry concerns a single TCR beta chain. This sample stems from a study of T cell responses to AZD1222 COVID-19 vaccine. Generated by immunoSEQ multiplex PCR, the TCRdb table keeps only in-frame clones and is missing some. The sample shows around 120,000 clones, around 94% of them seen only once. Trimming pared 2 bases from V and 5 bases from J, leaving 15 bases between. The germline gives CDR1 SGHAT, CDR2 FQNNGV. CDR3 size: 15 residues. Sequenced material: peripheral blood, taken on day 0 of AZD1222 vaccination. The TCR comes from an adult in good health. The chain recombines TRBV11-2 with TRBJ1-2, with D hard to call. Written as DNA, the CDR3 is TGTGCCAGCAGCTTATTGGTTGGTCCGAAGTATGGCTACACCTTC. Translating gives CASSLLVGPKYGYTF.